This note documents a single T cell receptor beta chain sequence. Its target antigen remains unknown. Base-call qualities are not available, and no considerably larger clone is one nucleotide away. This entry comes from a study of T-cell memory formation after mild COVID-19 (dated by TCRdb to the early 2020s). A note on the overall study: TCR sequence clusters from the two donors were found to be largely donor specific. In two donors, T-cell clones that expanded and contracted after mild COVID-19 were tracked by sequencing TCRalpha and TCRbeta repertoires over time. Two young, previously healthy adult volunteers made up the cohort, one male and one female. Study-wide findings and limitations: Contracting CD4+ clones were located mainly in the CM and EM memory subsets, whereas CD8+ clones were found to be enriched in EMRA. Some responding clones were detected in pre-infection memory, which suggested that pre-existing cross-reactive memory T cells had joined the SARS-CoV-2 response. SARS-CoV-2 specificity of the second-wave clones peaking on day 37 was not confirmed. The study covered only a couple of mild cases, and larger cohorts including severe cases with pre-infection samples were considered necessary. Clones contracting from day 15 to 85 had balanced CD4/CD8 phenotypes, while a second wave expanding from day 15 to 37 was biased towards CD4+.

Ficoll-Paque density gradient centrifugation was the method used to isolate PBMCs. The CDR3, cysteine through phenylalanine, is 17 amino acids long. This entry keeps only the CDR3 DNA: 51 bases, framed from base 1. Looking up the germline V gene yields CDR1 SQVTM and CDR2 ANQGSEA. V is pared back by 0 bases and J by 4 bases, with 18 bases lying between the germline termini. Instrument used: Illumina NovaSeq 6000. cDNA libraries for TCRalpha and TCRbeta were prepared by 5'RACE using constant-segment primers, with sample barcodes and unique molecular identifiers added. RNA was extracted from every sample with Trizol reagent. The libraries were amplified in two PCR steps, and the second step added a second sample barcode and Illumina TruSeq adapters. Sequencing of libraries was performed on an Illumina NovaSeq with 2 x 150 bp paired-end reads. Per the authors' processing: The reads were demultiplexed and collapsed into UMI-guided consensus sequences using migec v1.2.7. Using mixcr v2.1.11, UMI consensuses were aligned to TRA and TRB V and J templates and then assembled into clonotypes. Clonotypes were classified as expanded or contracted when called significant by both edgeR and NoisET, with noise models trained on biological replicates. edgeR calls used a false discovery rate-adjusted p below 0.01 and a log2 fold-change threshold of 1. As an exploratory analysis of dynamics, PCA with hierarchical clustering was applied to max-normalized trajectories of the 1000 most abundant clonotypes. The CD4 or CD8 phenotype of responding clones was assigned using the separately sequenced CD4+ and CD8+ repertoires. Starting from the raw public reads, TCRdb applied fastp trimming at Q25, assembled clones with MiXCR and retained in-frame beta chains. Entries are consolidated by CDR3 protein sequence, retaining the most common genes and DNA. The authors' filters were not applied to this entry. Counted in this sample were some 600,000 distinct CDR3 sequences; 17% of them appeared once. The ten largest clones add up to around 8.1% of the sample.

This receptor chain uses TRBV29-1 and TRBJ2-2; D gene: possibly TRBD2, on 6 matching bases. The source is an adult woman who had mild COVID-19 (a few samples of this study predate the infection). The sample titles of this study are shuffled in the database, so cell type and time point are left out; the donor was told from shared clones. Sequences were obtained from PBMCs or a T cell subset sorted from them (not recorded which). The DNA sequence reads TGCAGCGTTGAAGATTGGGGGTCGGGACTCCGCACCGGGGAGCTGTTTTTT. Its translation reads: CSVEDWGSGLRTGELFF.